This T cell receptor beta chain was sequenced during a study of T cell responses to AZD1222 COVID-19 vaccine. The study's findings and limits: The breadth and depth of Spike-specific TCRs increased once two AZD1222 doses had been given.

To note about this clone: What it binds is unknown.

Profiled with immunoSEQ multiplex PCR; TCRdb holds only in-frame clones, not every one. The profile covers 140,000 to 150,000 clones, with approximately 93% appearing a single time and 9% to 15% taken by the ten largest. Per germline, CDR1 SGHAT and CDR2 FQNNGV. V was clipped by 0 bases and J by 6 bases, with 17 bases between them. This CDR3 region has 16 residues. This chain uses TRBV11-2 with TRBJ1-1; D is possibly TRBD1 (6 bases). The TCR comes from an adult who had recovered from COVID-19. Sequenced material: peripheral blood, taken after recovery from COVID-19. For the CDR3, the DNA is TGTGCCAGCAGCTTAGATCGAGAGGGGGTAGGATCTGAAGCTTTCTTT. This encodes CASSLDREGVGSEAFF.